The clone carrying this T cell receptor (beta chain) was seen at least ten times. Its specificity is unknown. The data were taken from a study of CD8 T cells in ankylosing spondylitis. V dropped 5 bases and J dropped 5 bases, with 9 bases sitting between them. The CDR3 loop spans 12 amino acids. Per the germline V gene, CDR1 is PRHDT and CDR2 is FYEKMQ (reference sequence). Study outcomes and limitations: Seemingly characteristic of ankylosing spondylitis blood was a TCR beta motif consisting of roughly 8 highly homologous variants.

Via MiXCR, TCRdb re-called the 5' RACE reads, giving one row per CDR3 protein. In the table there are under 250,000 distinct CDR3 sequences, about 7% of which are singletons. The sequenced sample consisted of blood, either unsorted or a sorted T cell fraction (not recorded which). This TCR derives from a male donor with ankylosing spondylitis. The V call is TRBV13, the J call TRBJ1-2; D perhaps matches TRBD1 (6 bases). CDR3 DNA: TGTGCCAGCAGCCAACAGGGATATGGCTACACCTTC. Its translation is CASSQQGYGYTF.